A selection of T cell receptor beta chains follows, all from one sample in a study of control samples from healthy donors and cancer patients. Repertoires were generated with immunoSEQ multiplex PCR, while TCRdb's copy carries only in-frame clones and drops some. Altogether about 120,000 clones are present, around 88% being singletons, with the ten largest covering approximately 3.5%. The material sequenced was blood. Source of these receptors: a man aged 40-55 years in good health. CDR3s include the opening cysteine and the closing phenylalanine or tryptophan.

v_call,j_call,cdr3_aa
TRBV7-3,TRBJ2-1,CASSEFPNEQFF
TRBV7-7,TRBJ1-3,CASSLRVGNTIYF
TRBV11-3,TRBJ2-5,CASSLQGDKRETQYF
TRBV5-6,TRBJ2-7,CASSVGQGAYEQYF
TRBV19,TRBJ1-5,CASSRRELSQPQHF
TRBV4-2,TRBJ2-1,CASSQEGLGSYNEQFF
TRBV6-4,TRBJ1-5,CASSKGGGQPQHF
TRBV7-2,TRBJ2-1,CASSIQGGYEQFF
TRBV24-1,TRBJ2-7,CATSGTGPEQYF
TRBV19,TRBJ1-5,CASRVGTGGSQPQHF
TRBV7-9,TRBJ2-2,CASATGGGELFF
TRBV7-9,TRBJ2-2,CASSLASGGSTGELFF
TRBV7-2,TRBJ1-2,CASSLRDRDGYTF
TRBV7-9,TRBJ1-2,CASSLETGVDYGYTF
TRBV6-2/TRBV6-3,TRBJ2-5,CASRPPQSQETQYF
TRBV11-2,TRBJ2-1,CASSLGASGVYNEQFF
TRBV6-4,TRBJ2-1,CASKQDSSYNEQFF
TRBV9,TRBJ2-3,CASSFTTDTDTQYF
TRBV5-8,TRBJ2-7,CASSLYGAGGDEQYF
TRBV7-8,TRBJ2-1,CASSFRGGSYNEQFF
TRBV7-8,TRBJ2-1,CASSPRTRNNEQFF
TRBV2,TRBJ2-7,CASSPTSGYEQYF
TRBV5-6,TRBJ2-7,CASSFFDRAYEQYF
TRBV4-1,TRBJ2-2,CASSRDRTTGELFF
TRBV5-1,TRBJ1-1,CASSSQGGNTEAFF
TRBV7-8,TRBJ2-2,CASSLRGFGELFF
TRBV11-1,TRBJ2-5,CASSLGGQVQETQYF
TRBV5-1,TRBJ2-7,CASSLDRGYEQYF
TRBV5-1,TRBJ1-5,CASSPDPVGLSNQPQHF
TRBV9,TRBJ2-5,CASSRGLHETQYF
TRBV27,TRBJ2-7,CASSSGLRRGPGEQYF
TRBV29-1,TRBJ2-5,CSVDSGRQETQYF
TRBV13,TRBJ1-2,CASSSRTDGYTF
TRBV19,TRBJ1-5,CASRGGNLQPQHF
TRBV7-9,TRBJ1-5,CASSLGTANQPQHF
TRBV12-3/TRBV12-4,TRBJ2-3,CAICPESTDTQYF
TRBV5-4,TRBJ2-1,CASSLGGSSNNEQFF
TRBV2,TRBJ2-4,CASSGPPYIQYF
TRBV18,TRBJ2-7,CASSPAIAGSSYEQYF
TRBV2,TRBJ1-6,CASSEGQGRNNSPLHF
TRBV6-6,TRBJ2-7,CASSGTRAYEQYF
TRBV5-6,TRBJ1-2,CASRGLRGGYTF
TRBV7-2,TRBJ2-5,CASSFGLAGGIQETQYF
TRBV21-1,TRBJ2-5,CASNPGQIKETQYF
TRBV7-2,TRBJ2-3,CASSAEGGLTDTQYF
TRBV19,TRBJ1-5,CASSVEGDRGTNQPQHF
TRBV7-2,TRBJ2-5,CASSLGQAGGKTQYF
TRBV11-3,TRBJ2-3,CASSLEARTPTDTQYF
TRBV18,TRBJ1-3,CASSPNSSGNTIYF
TRBV19,TRBJ1-2,CASSTRQGKHGYTF
TRBV13,TRBJ2-2,CASSRQQGRTGELFF